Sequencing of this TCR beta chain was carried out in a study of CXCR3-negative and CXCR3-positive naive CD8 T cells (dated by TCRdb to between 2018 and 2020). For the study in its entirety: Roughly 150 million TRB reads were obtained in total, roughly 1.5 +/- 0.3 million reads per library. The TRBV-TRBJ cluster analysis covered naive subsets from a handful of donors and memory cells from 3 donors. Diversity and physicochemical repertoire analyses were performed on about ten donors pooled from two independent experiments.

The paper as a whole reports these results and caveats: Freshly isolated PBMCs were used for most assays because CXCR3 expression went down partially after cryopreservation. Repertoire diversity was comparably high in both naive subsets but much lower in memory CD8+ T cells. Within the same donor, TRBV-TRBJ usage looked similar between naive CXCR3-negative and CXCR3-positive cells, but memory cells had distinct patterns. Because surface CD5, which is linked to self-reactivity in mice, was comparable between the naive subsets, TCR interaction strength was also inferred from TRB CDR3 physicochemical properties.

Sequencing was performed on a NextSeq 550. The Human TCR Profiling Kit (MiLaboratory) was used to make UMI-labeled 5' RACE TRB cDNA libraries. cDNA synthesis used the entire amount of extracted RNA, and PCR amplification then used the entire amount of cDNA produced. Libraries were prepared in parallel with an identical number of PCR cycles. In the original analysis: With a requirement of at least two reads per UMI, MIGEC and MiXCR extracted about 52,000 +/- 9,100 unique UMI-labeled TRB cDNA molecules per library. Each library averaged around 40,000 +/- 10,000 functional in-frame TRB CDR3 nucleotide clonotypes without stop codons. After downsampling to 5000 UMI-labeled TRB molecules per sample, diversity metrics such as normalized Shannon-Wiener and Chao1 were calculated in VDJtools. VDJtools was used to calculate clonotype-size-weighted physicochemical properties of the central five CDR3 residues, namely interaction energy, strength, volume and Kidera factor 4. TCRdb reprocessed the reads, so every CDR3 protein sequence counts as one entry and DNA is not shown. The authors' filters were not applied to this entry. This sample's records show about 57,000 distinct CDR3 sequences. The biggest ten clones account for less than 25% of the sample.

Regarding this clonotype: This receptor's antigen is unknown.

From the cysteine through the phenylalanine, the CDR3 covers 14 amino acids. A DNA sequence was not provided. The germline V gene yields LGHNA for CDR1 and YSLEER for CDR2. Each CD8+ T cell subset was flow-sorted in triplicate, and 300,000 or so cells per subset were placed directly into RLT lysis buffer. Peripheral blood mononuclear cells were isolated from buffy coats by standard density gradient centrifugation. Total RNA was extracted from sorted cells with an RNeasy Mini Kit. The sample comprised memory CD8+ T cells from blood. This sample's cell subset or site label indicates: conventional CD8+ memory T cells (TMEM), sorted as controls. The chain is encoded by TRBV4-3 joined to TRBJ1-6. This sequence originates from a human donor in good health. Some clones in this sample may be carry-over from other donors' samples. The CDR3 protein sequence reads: CASSQTGRVAPLHF.